Presented here are 18 T cell receptor beta chains from one specimen sequenced in a study of blood T cells in healthy people across ages. With a J-beta primer mix and a sample-barcoded 5' primer, a second PCR ran roughly 6 to 11 cycles. One entry per CDR3 protein, called by TCRdb with MiXCR from the 5' RACE reads. The sample consists of nearly 800,000 distinct CDR3 sequences, 20% to 30% of them appearing once. The same sample was also studied in work on T cells of mothers and their children.

Sequenced sample: blood. The receptors were sampled from a boy aged 5-17 years in good health.

Of note for this clonotype: A read error may account for a junction end that differs from germline. V usage is TRBV5-1 and J usage is TRBJ1-2; 7 bases line up with TRBD1. The CDR3 loop spans 14 amino acids. CDR1 is SGHRS, CDR2 YFSETQ, per germline. DNA of the CDR3: TGCGCCAGCAGCTCTCAGGGGGAAGCCTATGGCTACGCCTTC. Protein product: CASSSQGEAYGYAF.

This clonotype came up a few times. J is TRBJ2-5 and V is TRBV29-1; D is unresolved. The DNA end is a closer match to TRBJ2-4, so the J assignment may be wrong. The CDR3 is made up of 13 amino acids. Per germline, CDR1 SQVTM and CDR2 ANQGSEA. The CDR3 DNA follows: TGCAGCGTTGAGTCATACGCGACGAGCATTCAGTACTTC. Its protein product is CSVESYATSIQYF.

The chain is built from TRBV20-1 and TRBJ1-2, with D possibly TRBD1 on 6 matching bases. V dropped 5 bases and J dropped 6 bases, with 13 bases sitting between them. This CDR3 has 12 amino acids. The germline gives CDR1 DFQATT, CDR2 SNEGSKA (reference sequence). DNA of the CDR3: TGCAGTGCTGGACAGTTAATGGATGGCTACACCTTC. It codes for CSAGQLMDGYTF.

The chain is built from TRBV7-3 and TRBJ1-1, with D maybe TRBD1 (5 bases). V dropped 1 base and J dropped 0 bases, with 9 bases sitting between them. The CDR3 extends over 15 amino acids. In germline, CDR1 is SGHTA, CDR2 FQGTGA. The CDR3 DNA is TGTGCCAGCAGCTTAAGGGGCAGGATGAACACTGAAGCTTTCTTT. It is translated as CASSLRGRMNTEAFF.

This clonotype was picked up a small number of times. The chain joins TRBV28 to TRBJ2-4, with D possibly called TRBD1 or TRBD2 (7 bases each). This CDR3 spans 14 amino acids. Germline V gene lookup returns CDR1 MDHEN and CDR2 SYDVKM. V gave up 5 bases and J gave up 7 bases, with 15 bases separating them. CDR3 DNA: TGTGCCAGCAGTCTGAGCAGGGGGGGGAACATTCAGTACTTC. It is translated as CASSLSRGGNIQYF.

The sample holds a few counts of this clonotype. The V call is TRBV4-1, the J call TRBJ1-6; 7 nucleotides align to TRBD1. Germline CDR1 MGHRA, CDR2 YSYEKL. The CDR3 sequence is 16 residues long. V lost 0 bases to trimming and J lost 4 bases; unmatched junction nucleotides: 3. The CDR3 spells CASSQEQGTYNSPLHF. The CDR3 DNA sequence: TGCGCCAGCAGCCAAGAACAGGGGACATATAATTCACCCCTCCACTTT.

The chain couples TRBV9 to TRBJ2-5, with TRBD2 matching over 7 bases. V trimming: 2 bases; J trimming: 0 bases; junction bases outside the gene matches: 1. CDR1 and CDR2 from the germline V gene are SGDLS and YYNGEE. The CDR3 is made up of 14 amino acids. The CDR3 protein is CASSVGGNQETQYF. The DNA of the CDR3 is TGTGCCAGCAGCGTCGGGGGGAACCAAGAGACCCAGTACTTC. The variable domain in full, with the rest retrieved from reference TRBV9 and TRBJ2-5, is DSGVTQTPKHLITATGQRVTLRCSPRSGDLSVYWYQQSLDQGLQFLIQYYNGEERAKGNILERFSAQQFPDLHSELNLSSLELGDSALYFCASSVGGNQETQYFGPGTRLLVL.

V and J are TRBV29-1 and TRBJ2-5; the D gene is possibly TRBD1 (5 bases). Germline CDR1 is SQVTM and CDR2 is ANQGSEA. The CDR3 is 12 residues long. V was pared by 4 bases and J by 5 bases, with 11 bases between. CDR3 sequence reads: CSVVGADETQYF. The CDR3 DNA follows: TGCAGCGTTGTTGGGGCAGACGAGACCCAGTACTTC.

This clonotype was counted a few times. The rearrangement uses TRBV4-1 and TRBJ1-4; tentatively, D is TRBD1 (6 bases). The CDR3 runs 15 residues. Trimming removed 3 bases from V and 4 bases from J, with 12 bases in between. Germline CDR1 MGHRA, CDR2 YSYEKL. The CDR3 loop is CASSQIGTLNEKLFF. As DNA, the CDR3 is TGCGCCAGCAGCCAGATCGGGACACTTAATGAAAAACTGTTTTTT.

Only a few counts were recorded for this clonotype. The V gene is TRBV20-1, the J gene TRBJ1-5, with a possible D match to TRBD1 (5 bases). Deletions cut 1 base from V and 2 bases from J, with 15 bases between. The CDR3 is 16 amino acids. Germline V lookup: CDR1 DFQATT, CDR2 SNEGSKA (reference sequence). The CDR3, as DNA: TGCAGTGCTAGAGCCCCCAGGGCGAGGGGCAATCAGCCCCAGCATTTT. Its translation: CSARAPRARGNQPQHF.

Comments on this clonotype: At one boundary the junction diverges from the germline segment, which might be a read error. V gene TRBV10-3 combines with J gene TRBJ2-7; no firm D call. Germline lookup yields CDR1 ENHRY and CDR2 SYGVKD. This CDR3 comprises 13 residues. The CDR3 DNA reads TGTGCCGTACGGTCACCGGGCCCCTACGGGCAGTACTTC. Translation gives CAVRSPGPYGQYF.

The chain carries TRBV12-3 or TRBV12-4 and TRBJ2-5, with D possibly called TRBD1 or TRBD2 (6 bases each). The CDR3 has 17 residues. Trimming shortened V by 2 bases and J by 3 bases, and 19 bases separated the two germline ends. For the CDR3, the DNA is TGTGCCAGCAGTTTATGGGTTGCGGGACAAGATAAAGAGACCCAGTACTTC. Its protein is CASSLWVAGQDKETQYF.

V usage is TRBV20-1 and J usage is TRBJ2-7, with TRBD1 matching 9 bases. The ends lost 3 bases at V and 2 bases at J; junction bases unmatched: 5. This CDR3 is 14 amino acids long. Germline V gene sequence: CDR1 DFQATT, CDR2 SNEGSKA (reference sequence). CDR3 sequence: CSASHRDRAYEQYF. The DNA for the CDR3 is TGCAGTGCTAGTCATCGGGACAGGGCCTACGAGCAGTACTTC.

The chain links TRBV5-6 to TRBJ1-1, with D tentatively TRBD1 (6 bases). CDR1 is SGHDT and CDR2 is YYEEEE in the germline V gene. V was cut by 0 bases and J by 1 base, with 13 bases left in between. The CDR3 extends over 16 amino acids. The CDR3 DNA follows: TGTGCCAGCAGCTTGGCTTGGCGGGGGCCGAACACTGAAGCTTTCTTT. This gives the protein CASSLAWRGPNTEAFF.

This clonotype was counted a few times. This rearrangement joins TRBV7-9 to TRBJ2-6, with D unresolved. Germline lookup yields CDR1 SEHNR and CDR2 FQNEAQ (reference sequence). V was shortened by 7 bases and J by 1 base, with 11 bases between the two germline ends. The CDR3 runs to 15 residues. The CDR3 coding sequence is TGTGCCAGCAACCCCGTCGCTTCTGGGGCCAACGTCCTGACTTTC. It codes for CASNPVASGANVLTF.

Only a few counts were recorded for this clonotype. The V and J genes are TRBV28 and TRBJ1-3; D is undetermined. This CDR3 has 14 amino acids. Germline V gene sequence: CDR1 MDHEN, CDR2 SYDVKM. V lost 3 bases, J lost 0 bases, and 6 bases lay in between. CDR3 protein: CASSFASSGNTIYF. CDR3 nucleotides: TGTGCCAGCAGTTTCGCTAGCTCTGGAAACACCATATATTTT.

This clonotype was seen more than once but under ten times. This chain's CDR3 is CASSETGTAREKLFF. In DNA, the CDR3 is TGTGCCAGCTCGGAAACCGGGACGGCTCGGGAAAAACTGTTTTTT. V is TRBV12-3 or TRBV12-4 and J is TRBJ1-4, with D possibly being TRBD1 (5 bases). Trimming took 8 bases from V and 8 from J, leaving 21 bases between them. There are 15 residues in the CDR3.

The J gene is TRBJ1-6, the V gene TRBV4-3, with a weak D call TRBD1 (5 bases). CDR1 is LGHNA, CDR2 YSLEER, per germline. The ends were cut back, 2 bases at V and 0 bases at J, with 20 bases in the middle. The CDR3 spans 20 residues. The CDR3 is CASSQSDGARSSSYNSPLHF. DNA for the CDR3: TGCGCCAGCAGCCAATCCGACGGGGCCAGGTCGAGCTCCTATAATTCACCCCTCCACTTT.